These T cell receptor beta chains were read from a single sample in a study of T cells in Graves' hyperthyroidism and ophthalmopathy. TCRdb processed the multiplex PCR reads anew with MiXCR; each CDR3 protein has one entry. Of some 98,000 distinct CDR3 sequences in the sample, around 42% are singletons; the top ten hold 10% to 13%. The material sequenced was peripheral blood or thyroid tissue (not recorded which). The receptors derive from a woman in her thirties with Graves' hyperthyroidism. Each CDR3 is given with its conserved first and last residue. Each record gives: CDR3 protein, CDR3 DNA, J gene, D gene, V gene, clone size. A D gene is named only where the DNA matches it firmly. Only some rows state a clone size, as once, few, many or a class for expanded clones.

CASSLQGWVRQPQHF | TGTGCCAGCAGTCTACAGGGGTGGGTGCGGCAGCCCCAGCATTTT | TRBJ1-5 | TRBD1 | TRBV2 | NA
CASSLLNSLSTDTQYF | TGTGCCAGCAGCTTACTGAATTCGCTTAGCACAGATACGCAGTATTTT | TRBJ2-3 | NA | TRBV7-9 | many
CASSWDSF | TGTGCCAGCAGTTGGGACAGCTTC | TRBJ2-5 | TRBD1 | TRBV6-1 | NA
CASSAHKNSNQPQHF | TGTGCCAGCAGCGCTCACAAGAATAGCAATCAGCCCCAGCATTTT | TRBJ1-5 | NA | TRBV7-2 | many
CASSSGRVDEKLFF | TGTGCCAGCAGTTCAGGGAGAGTGGATGAAAAACTGTTTTTT | TRBJ1-4 | NA | TRBV6-5 | many
CATSYAGPTDTQYF | TGTGCCACCTCGTACGCGGGGCCCACAGATACGCAGTATTTT | TRBJ2-3 | NA | TRBV15 | once
CASSSTLNTEAFF | TGTGCCAGTAGTTCTACACTGAACACTGAAGCTTTCTTT | TRBJ1-1 | NA | TRBV19 | many
CASSGTGSYQPQHF | TGTGCCAGCTCAGGTACGGGCTCTTACCAGCCCCAGCATTTT | TRBJ1-5 | NA | TRBV18 | many
CASRRGGRATETQYF | TGTGCCAGCAGGAGAGGAGGGAGGGCCACAGAGACCCAGTACTTC | TRBJ2-5 | TRBD2 | TRBV7-3 | NA
CASRLDLDSSYGYTF | TGTGCCAGTAGACTTGACCTGGACTCATCCTATGGCTACACCTTC | TRBJ1-2 | NA | TRBV19 | many
CASSGQGDYGYTF | TGTGCCAGTTCCGGACAGGGAGACTATGGCTACACCTTC | TRBJ1-2 | TRBD1 | TRBV19 | many
CASWDSGRHEQYF | TGTGCCAGCTGGGATAGCGGGAGACACGAGCAGTACTTC | TRBJ2-7 | TRBD2 | TRBV6-6 | many
CASSLGLAGEAEQYF | TGTGCTAGCAGCTTAGGACTAGCGGGAGAAGCCGAGCAGTACTTC | TRBJ2-7 | TRBD2 | TRBV7-7 | many
CASSFSGASSRDYEQYF | TGTGCCAGCAGTTTTAGCGGAGCTTCGTCCCGGGACTACGAGCAGTACTTC | TRBJ2-7 | NA | TRBV12-3/TRBV12-4 | NA
CASSPPGHNTDTQYF | TGTGCCAGCTCACCGCCGGGACATAACACAGATACGCAGTATTTT | TRBJ2-3 | NA | TRBV14 | NA
CARPGGAETETQYF | TGCGCCAGGCCTGGGGGAGCGGAAACAGAGACCCAGTACTTC | TRBJ2-5 | NA | TRBV10-1 | many
CASSSDGARTGAFF | TGTGCCAGCAGCTCGGACGGGGCGCGCACTGGAGCTTTCTTT | TRBJ1-1 | NA | TRBV12-3/TRBV12-4 | NA
CASSLVAGGSEQYF | TGTGCCAGCAGCTTGGTTGCGGGGGGGTCCGAGCAGTACTTC | TRBJ2-7 | TRBD2 | TRBV5-6 | NA
CASYEGGWNAEAFF | TGCGCCAGCTACGAGGGGGGCTGGAACGCTGAAGCCTTCTTT | TRBJ1-1 | NA | TRBV5-1 | NA
CASSLLAGDEQYF | TGTGCCAGCAGCCTACTAGCGGGAGACGAGCAGTACTTC | TRBJ2-7 | TRBD2 | TRBV9 | many
CASGGGDEAFF | TGTGCCAGCGGGGGGGGAGATGAAGCTTTCTTT | TRBJ1-1 | NA | TRBV7-2 | once
CSADIASGGNTIYF | TGCAGTGCTGACATAGCCTCGGGGGGAAACACCATATATTTT | TRBJ1-3 | NA | TRBV20-1 | many
CSARGQGARNYGNTIYF | TGCAGTGCTAGGGGCCAGGGGGCCCGAAATTACGGAAACACCATATATTTT | TRBJ1-3 | TRBD1 | TRBV20-1 | NA
CASSPDGWTNTIYF | TGCGCCAGCAGCCCGGACGGTTGGACGAACACCATATATTTT | TRBJ1-3 | NA | TRBV5-1 | many
CSARGGANEKLFF | TGCAGTGCTAGGGGCGGGGCTAATGAAAAACTGTTTTTT | TRBJ1-4 | NA | TRBV20-1 | many
CASSLGRTQPQHF | TGTGCCAGCAGCTTAGGACGAACTCAGCCCCAGCATTTT | TRBJ1-5 | NA | TRBV7-6 | many
CASSPGTGNTIYF | TGCGCCAGCAGCCCAGGGACTGGAAACACCATATATTTT | TRBJ1-3 | NA | TRBV4-1 | many
CAIRRPGQGADYGYTF | TGTGCCATCAGGCGACCGGGACAGGGAGCGGACTATGGCTACACCTTC | TRBJ1-2 | TRBD1 | TRBV10-3 | many
CSATKVRLNSPLHF | TGCAGTGCCACGAAGGTCAGGCTTAATTCACCCCTCCACTTT | TRBJ1-6 | NA | TRBV20-1 | many
CASTMSLWARRGEENSPLHF | TGTGCCAGCACCATGAGTTTATGGGCCCGGAGAGGGGAGGAGAATTCACCCCTCCACTTT | TRBJ1-6 | NA | TRBV27 | NA
CACPLGGSMNTEAFF | TGTGCCTGTCCCTTGGGGGGGAGTATGAACACTGAAGCTTTCTTT | TRBJ1-1 | NA | TRBV7-3 | NA
CASSLGPHSYEQYF | TGTGCCAGCAGCTTAGGCCCCCACTCCTACGAGCAGTACTTC | TRBJ2-7 | NA | TRBV5-6 | many
CASRATGSYGYTF | TGTGCCAGCAGGGCGACAGGCTCCTATGGCTACACCTTC | TRBJ1-2 | NA | TRBV7-2 | NA
CASSFTVSYGYTF | TGTGCCAGCAGTTTTACTGTTTCATATGGCTACACCTTC | TRBJ1-2 | NA | TRBV12-3/TRBV12-4 | many
CASRPRGGGVETQYF | TGTGCCAGCAGGCCTCGGGGGGGAGGCGTTGAGACCCAGTACTTC | TRBJ2-5 | TRBD2 | TRBV7-9 | many
CASSSPGTAYYEQYF | TGTGCCAGCAGCTCGCCCGGGACAGCGTACTACGAGCAGTACTTC | TRBJ2-7 | TRBD1 | TRBV7-6 | NA
CNAGGETRYF | TGCAATGCCGGGGGAGAGACCCGGTACTTC | TRBJ2-5 | NA | TRBV20-1 | NA
CATSRILRNTEAFF | TGTGCCACCAGCAGGATCCTTAGGAACACTGAAGCTTTCTTT | TRBJ1-1 | NA | TRBV15 | many
CASSLLRHPGNGYTF | TGTGCCAGCAGCTTATTGCGGCACCCCGGTAATGGCTACACCTTC | TRBJ1-2 | NA | TRBV13 | many
CARGQGGPRKQYF | TGTGCCCGAGGACAGGGGGGCCCTAGGAAGCAGTACTTC | TRBJ2-7 | TRBD1 | TRBV2 | NA
CASSPTGTGEETQYF | TGTGCCAGCAGCCCCACCGGGACAGGGGAAGAGACCCAGTACTTC | TRBJ2-5 | TRBD1 | TRBV7-9 | NA
CSAAGLAGGETQYF | TGCAGTGCTGCAGGACTAGCGGGAGGAGAGACCCAGTACTTC | TRBJ2-5 | TRBD2 | TRBV20-1 | NA
CASRGEVGNSPLHF | TGTGCCAGCAGGGGGGAGGTCGGCAATTCACCCCTCCACTTT | TRBJ1-6 | NA | TRBV6-1 | many
CASSKGRDREDDNYGYTF | TGCGCCAGCAGCAAAGGCCGGGACAGGGAGGATGATAACTATGGCTACACCTTC | TRBJ1-2 | TRBD1 | TRBV5-1 | many
CASSLDSSNQPQHF | TGCGCCAGCAGCTTGGACAGTAGCAATCAGCCCCAGCATTTT | TRBJ1-5 | NA | TRBV5-1 | many
CASAWTGGNTGELFF | TGTGCTAGTGCCTGGACAGGGGGGAACACCGGGGAGCTGTTTTTT | TRBJ2-2 | TRBD1 | TRBV12-5 | many
CASSQGANQPQHF | TGTGCCAGCTCTCAGGGAGCCAATCAGCCCCAGCATTTT | TRBJ1-5 | NA | TRBV2 | NA
CASSQGPSGEKLFF | TGTGCCAGCAGCCAAGGACCCTCGGGTGAAAAACTGTTTTTT | TRBJ1-4 | NA | TRBV5-8 | many
CASSLFGTGLYEQYF | TGTGCCAGCAGCTTATTCGGGACAGGGTTATACGAGCAGTACTTC | TRBJ2-7 | TRBD1 | TRBV7-2 | many
CSAQRQGNSPLHF | TGCAGTGCTCAACGACAGGGCAATTCACCCCTCCACTTT | TRBJ1-6 | TRBD1 | TRBV20-1 | NA
CASSRLAGQETQYF | TGTGCCAGCAGTCGACTAGCGGGCCAAGAGACCCAGTACTTC | TRBJ2-5 | TRBD2 | TRBV6-4 | once
CARGQGQRAFF | TGTGCTAGAGGGCAGGGGCAACGGGCTTTCTTT | TRBJ1-1 | NA | TRBV9 | once
CAISEALLGDDQPQHF | TGTGCCATCAGTGAGGCCCTGCTGGGGGACGATCAGCCCCAGCATTTT | TRBJ1-5 | NA | TRBV10-3 | once
CASSPQGQGDTEAFF | TGTGCCAGCAGCCCCCAGGGGCAGGGGGACACTGAAGCTTTCTTT | TRBJ1-1 | TRBD1 | TRBV9 | many
CASSLFRLDSPLHF | TGTGCCAGCAGCTTATTTCGGCTTGATTCACCCCTCCACTTT | TRBJ1-6 | NA | TRBV7-2 | NA
CASSFLSYEQYF | TGTGCCAGCAGTTTTCTCAGCTACGAGCAGTACTTC | TRBJ2-7 | NA | TRBV28 | NA
CASSPTGQYATNEKLFF | TGTGCCAGCTCACCCACTGGACAGTATGCAACTAATGAAAAACTGTTTTTT | TRBJ1-4 | NA | TRBV9 | few
CASSPGPELAGEPYEQYF | TGTGCCAGCAGTCCCGGACCTGAACTAGCGGGAGAACCTTACGAGCAGTACTTC | TRBJ2-7 | TRBD2 | TRBV2 | NA
CASSLDSGQGYEQYF | TGTGCCAGCAGCTTAGACAGCGGCCAAGGCTACGAGCAGTACTTC | TRBJ2-7 | NA | TRBV7-9 | many